This T cell receptor (beta chain) comes out of a study of OX40 agonist ivuxolimab in advanced cancers. Study-wide context: Patients enrolled in dose escalation were diagnosed with hepatocellular carcinoma, melanoma, renal cell or head and neck cancer.

There are 15 residues in the CDR3. V dropped 1 base and J dropped 3 bases, with 10 bases sitting between them. Germline V gene data show CDR1 as SGHTA and CDR2 as FQGNSA. This clone was seen a single time. No patient had autoimmune disease or received systemic immunosuppression. Libraries were prepared by immunoSEQ multiplex PCR; TCRdb keeps only in-frame clonotypes and omits some of them. The table includes around 65,000 clones, around 87% detected once. The sequence was obtained from an adult with an advanced solid tumor such as melanoma, head and neck, liver or kidney cancer. This rearrangement joins TRBV7-2 to TRBJ2-1; D call uncertain. Sequenced here: CD4+ or CD8+ T cells sorted from blood, sampled in a trial of the OX40 agonist ivuxolimab. The DNA for the CDR3 is TGTGCCAGCAGCTTAGGTGCCTTGGGCTACAATGAGCAGTTCTTC. Residues: CASSLGALGYNEQFF.